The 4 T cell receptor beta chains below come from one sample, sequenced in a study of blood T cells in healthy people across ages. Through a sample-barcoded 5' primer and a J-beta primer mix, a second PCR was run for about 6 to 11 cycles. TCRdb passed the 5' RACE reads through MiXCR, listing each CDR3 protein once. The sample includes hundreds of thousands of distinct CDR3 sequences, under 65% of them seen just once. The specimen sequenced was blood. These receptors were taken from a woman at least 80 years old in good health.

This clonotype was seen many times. DNA for the CDR3: TGTGCCAGCAGCTTAGGCCAGCTCTACGAGCAGTACTTC. It is translated as CASSLGQLYEQYF. The chain uses TRBV27 and TRBJ2-7, with D unresolved. Germline V gene sequence: CDR1 MNHEY, CDR2 SMNVEV (reference sequence). The CDR3 covers 13 residues. Trimming shortened V by 6 bases and J by 3 bases, and 12 bases separated the two germline ends.

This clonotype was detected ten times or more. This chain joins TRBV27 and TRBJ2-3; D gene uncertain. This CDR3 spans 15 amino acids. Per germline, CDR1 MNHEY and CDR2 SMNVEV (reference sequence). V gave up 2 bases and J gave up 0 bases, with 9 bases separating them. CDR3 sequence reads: CASSLRQYSTDTQYF. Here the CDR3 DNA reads TGTGCCAGCAGTTTAAGGCAGTATAGCACAGATACGCAGTATTTT.

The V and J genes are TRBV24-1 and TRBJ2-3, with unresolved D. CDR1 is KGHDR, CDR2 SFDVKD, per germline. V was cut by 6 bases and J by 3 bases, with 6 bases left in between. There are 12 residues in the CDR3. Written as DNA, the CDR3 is TGTGCCACCAGTCAGGAAACAGATACGCAGTATTTT. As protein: CATSQETDTQYF.

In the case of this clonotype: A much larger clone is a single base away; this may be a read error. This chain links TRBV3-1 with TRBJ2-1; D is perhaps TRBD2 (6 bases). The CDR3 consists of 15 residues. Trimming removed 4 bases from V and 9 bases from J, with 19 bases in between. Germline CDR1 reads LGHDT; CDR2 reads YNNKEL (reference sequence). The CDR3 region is CASSPLRGGSSEQFF. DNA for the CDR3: TGTGCCAGCAGCCCCCTCCGGGGAGGATCGAGTGAGCAGTTCTTC.